This passage covers 22 T cell receptor beta chains from one sample sequenced in a study of early T cells in non-severe SARS-CoV-2 infection. TCRdb called the 5' RACE reads again in MiXCR, with one record for every CDR3 protein. This sample has 65,000 to 95,000 distinct CDR3 sequences, with approximately 12% found just once. The material sequenced was whole blood, taken at baseline. These receptors were obtained from an adult who was a healthcare worker with PCR-confirmed SARS-CoV-2 infection or an uninfected control (not recorded which). The donor label of this sample is uncertain.

This clonotype was counted many times. The chain recombines TRBV15 with TRBJ2-7; perhaps TRBD2 as D (6 bases). This CDR3 contains 15 residues. Trimming shortened V by 0 bases and J by 7 bases, and 16 bases separated the two germline ends. The V gene's germline CDR1 is LNHNV and CDR2 YYDKDF (reference sequence). The CDR3 spells CATSRDPLASAEQYF. The CDR3 coding sequence is TGTGCCACCAGCAGAGATCCTCTCGCTAGCGCGGAGCAGTACTTC.

There are a few counts of this clonotype. The V call is TRBV18, the J call TRBJ1-5; D possibly corresponds to TRBD1 (5 bases). Germline assignment: CDR1 KGHSH and CDR2 LQKENI. The CDR3 contains 16 residues. V was shortened by 5 bases and J by 0 bases, with 14 bases between the two germline ends. As DNA, the CDR3 is TGTGCCAGCTCAGCGGGGGTCGGCTCTAGCAATCAGCCCCAGCATTTT. It yields the protein CASSAGVGSSNQPQHF.

This clonotype occurred many times. V gene TRBV18 combines with J gene TRBJ1-1; D is ambiguous. Germline CDR1 is KGHSH and CDR2 is LQKENI. This CDR3 region has 14 residues. V gave up 5 bases and J gave up 0 bases, with 10 bases separating them. The CDR3 sequence: CASSTLTMNTEAFF. Written as DNA, the CDR3 is TGTGCCAGCTCAACCTTGACAATGAACACTGAAGCTTTCTTT.

There are a few counts of this clonotype. This rearrangement joins TRBV7-3 to TRBJ2-3, with D possibly matching TRBD2 (6 bases). CDR1 SGHTA and CDR2 FQGTGA come from the germline V gene. The germline V and J ends were trimmed by 5 bases and 5 bases, with 11 bases remaining between them. This CDR3 has 13 amino acids. CDR3 residues: CASSRDSRDTQYF. The CDR3 DNA follows: TGTGCCAGCAGCAGGGACTCCCGAGATACGCAGTATTTT. The whole variable domain, filled in from reference TRBV7-3 and TRBJ2-3, reads GAGVSQTPSNKVTEKGKYVELRCDPISGHTALYWYRQSLGQGPEFLIYFQGTGAADDSGLPNDRFFAVRPEGSVSTLKIQRTERGDSAVYLCASSRDSRDTQYFGPGTRLTVL.

This clonotype was counted only a few times. J is TRBJ2-5 and V is TRBV12-3 or TRBV12-4; weak D call: TRBD2 (5 bases). The CDR3 runs to 15 residues. Trimming took off 5 bases at V and 1 base at J, with 14 bases between the two ends. CDR3 nucleotides: TGTGCCAGCAGTCCCCACGGGGTGGCCCAAGAGACCCAGTACTTC. Its translation is CASSPHGVAQETQYF.

This clonotype was found a few times. V is TRBV2 and J is TRBJ2-7, with TRBD2 as a possible D gene (5 bases). The germline V and J ends were trimmed by 3 bases and 5 bases, with 11 bases remaining between them. Germline V CDR1 and CDR2: SNHLY, FYNNEI. The CDR3 is 13 residues long. CDR3 residues: CASSDGIIHEQYF. The DNA of the CDR3 is TGTGCCAGCAGTGACGGGATTATCCACGAGCAGTACTTC.

This clonotype was seen ten or more times. This chain links TRBV20-1 with TRBJ2-1; TRBD2 aligns across 13 bases. Germline CDR1 DFQATT, CDR2 SNEGSKA (reference sequence). Trimming at V came to 6 bases and at J to 2 bases, leaving 7 bases not matched to a gene. The CDR3 has 16 amino acids. In nucleotides, the CDR3 is TGCAGTGCAAAAGGGACTAGCGGGAACACCTACAATGAGCAGTTCTTC. It is translated as CSAKGTSGNTYNEQFF.

This clonotype was detected ten times or more. The chain couples TRBV27 to TRBJ2-7, with D possibly being TRBD1 (6 bases). Trimming removed 9 bases at V and 1 base at J, with 16 bases between. The CDR3 has 14 residues. The germline V gene has CDR1 MNHEY and CDR2 SMNVEV (reference sequence). The chain's CDR3 is CASSTGQQSYEQYF. The CDR3 DNA reads TGTGCCAGTTCTACAGGGCAACAATCCTACGAGCAGTACTTC.

This clonotype has a count of ten or more. The chain is built from TRBV7-8 and TRBJ2-7; possible D gene TRBD1, 6 bases. V shed 3 bases and J shed 6 bases, with 21 bases lying between them. CDR3 length: 16 residues. Germline loops: CDR1 SGHVS, CDR2 FQNEAQ. In nucleotides, the CDR3 is TGTGCCAGCAGCTTTCCGGACAGTTCCGGACGAGGCGAGCAGTACTTC. This sequence encodes CASSFPDSSGRGEQYF.

The chain combines TRBV7-8 with TRBJ1-1; D ambiguous. This CDR3 spans 15 amino acids. Trimming shortened V by 5 bases and J by 0 bases, and 13 bases separated the two germline ends. The germline V gene has CDR1 SGHVS and CDR2 FQNEAQ. Here the CDR3 reads CASSRQLEMNTEAFF. Written as DNA, the CDR3 is TGTGCCAGCAGCCGCCAGTTGGAGATGAACACTGAAGCTTTCTTT.

The rearrangement uses TRBV30 and TRBJ2-4; D unclear. The CDR3 is 13 amino acids. Germline CDR1 and CDR2: GTSNPN and SVGIG (reference sequence). V gave up 1 base and J gave up 8 bases, with 12 bases separating them. DNA of the CDR3: TGTGCCTGGAGTGGAGTTAGACGAGACATTCAGTACTTC. Amino acid sequence: CAWSGVRRDIQYF.

The chain has TRBV10-3 and TRBJ1-6, with 10 bases matching TRBD1. CDR3 length equals 16 residues. The germline gives CDR1 ENHRY, CDR2 SYGVKD. J gave up 3 bases and V 2 bases, and 1 base lay outside the gene matches. The DNA of the CDR3 is TGTGCCATCAGTGAGAGGGACAGGGGCTATAATTCACCCCTCCACTTT. Protein product: CAISERDRGYNSPLHF.

A few counts support this clonotype. The chain combines TRBV10-3 with TRBJ2-3, with D perhaps matching TRBD2 (6 bases). Per the germline V gene, CDR1 is ENHRY and CDR2 is SYGVKD. The CDR3 runs to 15 residues. The V and J ends lost 4 bases and 3 bases respectively, with 14 bases between them. CDR3 region: CAISVRAGFTDTQYF. The DNA for the CDR3 is TGTGCCATCAGTGTGAGGGCGGGATTTACAGATACGCAGTATTTT.

The V and J genes are TRBV7-9 and TRBJ2-3; 8 bases line up with TRBD2. CDR1 is SEHNR, CDR2 FQNEAQ, per germline (reference sequence). This CDR3 has 15 residues. After removal of 5 bases from V and 2 bases from J, the junction contained 6 bases not matched to a gene. The DNA for the CDR3 is TGTGCCAGCAGCCCGATAGCGGGGCACACAGATACGCAGTATTTT. It is translated as CASSPIAGHTDTQYF.

This clonotype was observed a handful of times. J is TRBJ2-5 and V is TRBV20-1, with TRBD2 matching over 12 bases. CDR3 length: 16 amino acids. V dropped 1 base and J dropped 2; count of bases not matched to a gene: 5. The germline gives CDR1 DFQATT, CDR2 SNEGSKA (reference sequence). CDR3 in amino acids: CSARGLAGGGQETQYF. The CDR3 DNA is TGCAGTGCTAGAGGGCTAGCGGGAGGGGGACAAGAGACCCAGTACTTC.

J is TRBJ2-7 and V is TRBV11-3; D remains ambiguous. Per germline, CDR1 SGHNT and CDR2 YENEEA. The CDR3 runs 14 residues. V dropped 2 bases and J dropped 0 bases, with 8 bases sitting between them. In DNA, the CDR3 is TGTGCCAGCAGCTTAATACTGAGCTCCTACGAGCAGTACTTC. This translates into CASSLILSSYEQYF.

In this sample, this clonotype turned up many times. The V call is TRBV29-1, the J call TRBJ2-3; TRBD1 matches 8 bases. The junction had 3 bases not matched to a gene; V was cut back by 5 bases and J by 2 bases. CDR3 length equals 13 residues. From germline, CDR1 is SQVTM and CDR2 ANQGSEA. As DNA, the CDR3 is TGCAGCGTTCCCCAGGGGGCCACAGATACGCAGTATTTT. Translated: CSVPQGATDTQYF.

This clonotype was seen many times. This CDR3 reads CSAAQGATDTQYF. The CDR3 DNA follows: TGCAGCGCGGCTCAGGGGGCAACAGATACGCAGTATTTT. This sequence joins TRBV29-1 and TRBJ2-3, with 8 bases fitting TRBD1. CDR1 is SQVTM and CDR2 is ANQGSEA in the germline V gene. The V gene end was trimmed by 7 bases and the J gene end by 3 bases; junction bases not matched to a gene: 6. The CDR3 runs 13 residues.

Only a few counts were recorded for this clonotype. This chain joins TRBV5-4 and TRBJ2-7; perhaps D is TRBD1 or TRBD2 (5 bases each). Germline V CDR1 and CDR2: SGHNT, YYREEE (reference sequence). Trimming stripped 3 bases from V and 6 bases from J, with 19 bases between. The CDR3 totals 15 residues. DNA for the CDR3: TGTGCCAGCAGCTACCGGGACGTAGGGATTGGCGAGCAGTACTTC. Amino acid sequence: CASSYRDVGIGEQYF.

In this sample, this clonotype turned up many times. The chain combines TRBV24-1 with TRBJ2-1; a weak D match, TRBD2 (7 bases). This CDR3 contains 13 residues. Trimming removed 6 bases at V and 8 bases at J, with 13 bases between. Germline V lookup: CDR1 KGHDR, CDR2 SFDVKD. CDR3 nucleotides: TGTGCCACCAGTATCGCGGGGGCGCATGAGCAGTTCTTC. Protein product: CATSIAGAHEQFF.

The rearrangement joins TRBV11-2 to TRBJ2-3; maybe TRBD2 (6 bases). The CDR3 contains 15 residues. Trimming removed 3 bases at V and 2 bases at J, with 12 bases between. Germline assignment: CDR1 SGHAT and CDR2 FQNNGV. The CDR3 protein is CASSLWDSSTDTQYF. Written as DNA, the CDR3 is TGTGCCAGCAGCTTGTGGGACTCCTCCACAGATACGCAGTATTTT. Full variable domain (remainder filled in from reference TRBV11-2 and TRBJ2-3): EAGVAQSPRYKIIEKRQSVAFWCNPISGHATLYWYQQILGQGPKLLIQFQNNGVVDDSQLPKDRFSAERLKGVDSTLKIQPAKLEDSAVYLCASSLWDSSTDTQYFGPGTRLTVL.

This clonotype was counted many times. The chain uses TRBV5-6 and TRBJ1-5, with 11 positions matching TRBD1. The germline V gene has CDR1 SGHDT and CDR2 YYEEEE. The CDR3 runs to 16 residues. The ends lost 4 bases at V and 3 bases at J; junction bases unmatched: 6. CDR3 in amino acids: CASSPGTGGHNQPQHF. CDR3 bases: TGTGCCAGCAGCCCGGGGACAGGGGGACACAATCAGCCCCAGCATTTT. The entire variable domain, with the rest obtained from reference TRBV5-6 and TRBJ1-5, is as follows: DAGVTQSPTHLIKTRGQQVTLRCSPKSGHDTVSWYQQALGQGPQFIFQYYEEEERQRGNFPDRFSGHQFPNYSSELNVNALLLGDSALYLCASSPGTGGHNQPQHFGDGTRLSIL.